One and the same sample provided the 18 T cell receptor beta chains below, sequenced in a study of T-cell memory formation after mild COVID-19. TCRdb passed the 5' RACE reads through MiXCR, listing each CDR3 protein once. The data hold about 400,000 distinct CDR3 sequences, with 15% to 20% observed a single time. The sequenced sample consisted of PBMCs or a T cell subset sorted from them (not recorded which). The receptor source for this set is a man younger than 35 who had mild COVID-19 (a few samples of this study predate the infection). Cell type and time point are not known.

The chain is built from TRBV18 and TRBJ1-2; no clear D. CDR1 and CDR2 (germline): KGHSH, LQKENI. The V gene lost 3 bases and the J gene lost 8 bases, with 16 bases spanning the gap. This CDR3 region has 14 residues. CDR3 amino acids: CASSPRRASEGYTF. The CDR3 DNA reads TGTGCCAGCTCACCGAGAAGGGCGAGTGAGGGCTACACCTTC.

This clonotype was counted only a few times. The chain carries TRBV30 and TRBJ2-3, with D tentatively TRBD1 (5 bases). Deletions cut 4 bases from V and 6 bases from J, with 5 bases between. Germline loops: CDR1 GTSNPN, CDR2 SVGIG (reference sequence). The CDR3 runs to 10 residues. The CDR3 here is CAWTGDTQYF. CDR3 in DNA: TGTGCCTGGACAGGGGATACGCAGTATTTT.

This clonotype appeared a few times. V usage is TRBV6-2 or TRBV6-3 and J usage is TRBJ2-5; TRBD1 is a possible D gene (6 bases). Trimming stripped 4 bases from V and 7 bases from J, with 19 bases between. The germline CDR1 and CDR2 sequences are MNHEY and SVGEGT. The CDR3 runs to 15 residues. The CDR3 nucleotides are TGTGCCAGCAGTTGGGGGCTAGGGTCAGAAGGGACCCAGTACTTC. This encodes CASSWGLGSEGTQYF.

CDR3 bases: TGCGCCAGCAGCGACAGGGCCGGTATGGGCTACACCTTC. Translation gives CASSDRAGMGYTF. This sequence joins TRBV5-1 and TRBJ1-2, with 7 positions matching TRBD1. The junction had 8 bases not matched to a gene; V was cut back by 4 bases and J by 8 bases. The CDR3 is 13 residues long. Germline V gives CDR1 SGHRS, CDR2 YFSETQ. Filled out from reference TRBV5-1 and TRBJ1-2, the complete variable domain reads KAGVTQTPRYLIKTRGQQVTLSCSPISGHRSVSWYQQTPGQGLQFLFEYFSETQRNKGNFPGRFSGRQFSNSRSEMNVSTLELGDSALYLCASSDRAGMGYTFGSGTRLTVV.

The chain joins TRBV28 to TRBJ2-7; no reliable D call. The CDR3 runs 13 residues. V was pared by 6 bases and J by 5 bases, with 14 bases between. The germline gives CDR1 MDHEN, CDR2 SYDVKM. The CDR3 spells CASRSPSRDEQYF. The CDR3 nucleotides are TGTGCCAGCAGATCTCCATCGCGCGACGAGCAGTACTTC.

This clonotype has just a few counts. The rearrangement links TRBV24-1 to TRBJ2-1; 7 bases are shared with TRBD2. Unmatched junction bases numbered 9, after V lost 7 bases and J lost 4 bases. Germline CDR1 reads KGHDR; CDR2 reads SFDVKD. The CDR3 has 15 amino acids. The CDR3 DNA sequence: TGTGCCACCAGGAGTGGGAGGGACTCTTACAATGAGCAGTTCTTC. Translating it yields CATRSGRDSYNEQFF.

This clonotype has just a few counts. The CDR3 protein is CSASKPQGYTEAFF. The CDR3, as DNA: TGCAGTGCTAGCAAACCACAGGGTTACACTGAAGCTTTCTTT. This chain links TRBV20-1 with TRBJ1-1, with a weak D call TRBD1 (6 bases). V lost 3 bases and J 3 bases, leaving 14 bases between the germline ends. This CDR3 region has 14 residues. From germline, CDR1 is DFQATT and CDR2 SNEGSKA (reference sequence).

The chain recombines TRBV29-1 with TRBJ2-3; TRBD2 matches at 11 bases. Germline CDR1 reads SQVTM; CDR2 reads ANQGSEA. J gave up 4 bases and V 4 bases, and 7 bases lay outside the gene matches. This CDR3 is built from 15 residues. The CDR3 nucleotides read TGCAGCGTTGGGGTTAGCGGGGGGGCCTCAGATACGCAGTATTTT. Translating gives CSVGVSGGASDTQYF.

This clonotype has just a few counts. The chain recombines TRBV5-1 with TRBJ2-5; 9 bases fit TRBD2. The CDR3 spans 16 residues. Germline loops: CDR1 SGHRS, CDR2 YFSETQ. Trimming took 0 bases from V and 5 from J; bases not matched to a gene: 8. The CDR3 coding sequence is TGCGCCAGCAGCTTGGTTGGAGCGGGGGGCAGGGAGACCCAGTACTTC. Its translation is CASSLVGAGGRETQYF.

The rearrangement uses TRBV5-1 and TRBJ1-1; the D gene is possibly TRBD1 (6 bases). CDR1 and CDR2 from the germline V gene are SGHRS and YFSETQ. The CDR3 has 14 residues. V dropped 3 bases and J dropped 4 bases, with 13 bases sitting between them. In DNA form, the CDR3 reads TGCGCCAGCAGCTCCGGGGGCGCAGGCACTGAAGCTTTCTTT. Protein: CASSSGGAGTEAFF.

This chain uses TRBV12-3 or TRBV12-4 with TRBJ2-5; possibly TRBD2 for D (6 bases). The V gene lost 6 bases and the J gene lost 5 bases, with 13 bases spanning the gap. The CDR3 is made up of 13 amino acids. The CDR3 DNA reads TGTGCCAGCAGGTCCTCGGGGGACGAGACCCAGTACTTC. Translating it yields CASRSSGDETQYF.

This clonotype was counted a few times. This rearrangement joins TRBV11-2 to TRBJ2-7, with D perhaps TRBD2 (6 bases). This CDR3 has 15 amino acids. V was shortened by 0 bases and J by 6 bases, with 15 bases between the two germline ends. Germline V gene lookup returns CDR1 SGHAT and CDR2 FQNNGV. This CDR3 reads CASSLEGLPCREQYV. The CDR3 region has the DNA TGTGCCAGCAGCTTAGAGGGACTCCCCTGCCGCGAGCAGTACGTC.

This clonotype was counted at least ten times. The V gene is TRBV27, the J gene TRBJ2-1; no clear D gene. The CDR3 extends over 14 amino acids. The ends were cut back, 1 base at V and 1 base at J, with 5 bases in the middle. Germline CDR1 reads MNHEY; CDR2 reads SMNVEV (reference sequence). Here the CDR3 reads CASSLFGSYNEQFF. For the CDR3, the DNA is TGTGCCAGCAGTTTATTTGGTTCCTACAATGAGCAGTTCTTC.

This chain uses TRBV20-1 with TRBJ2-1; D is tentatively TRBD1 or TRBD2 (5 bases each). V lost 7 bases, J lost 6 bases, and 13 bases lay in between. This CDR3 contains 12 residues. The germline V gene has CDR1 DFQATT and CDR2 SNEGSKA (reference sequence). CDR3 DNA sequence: TGCAGTGGACCGGGACCGATCAATGAGCAGTTCTTC. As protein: CSGPGPINEQFF.

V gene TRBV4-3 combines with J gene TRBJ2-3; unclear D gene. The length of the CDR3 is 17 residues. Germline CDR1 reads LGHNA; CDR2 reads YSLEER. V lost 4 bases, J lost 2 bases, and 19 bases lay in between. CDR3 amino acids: CASSPDTGRRFTDTQYF. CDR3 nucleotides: TGCGCCAGCAGCCCAGACACGGGCCGTCGTTTCACAGATACGCAGTATTTT.

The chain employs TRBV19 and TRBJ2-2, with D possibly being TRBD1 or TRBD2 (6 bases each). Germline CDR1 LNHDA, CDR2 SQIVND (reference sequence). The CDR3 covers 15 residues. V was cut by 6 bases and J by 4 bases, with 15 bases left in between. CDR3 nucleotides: TGTGCCAGTAGCCGAGGGGGGTTATCCACCGGGGAGCTGTTTTTT. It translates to CASSRGGLSTGELFF.

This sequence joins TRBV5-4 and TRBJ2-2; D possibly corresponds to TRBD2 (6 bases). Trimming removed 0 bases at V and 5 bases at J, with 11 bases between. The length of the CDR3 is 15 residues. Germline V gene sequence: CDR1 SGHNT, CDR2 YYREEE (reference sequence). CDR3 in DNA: TGTGCCAGCAGCTTGGCCGGGAGAATTACCGGGGAGCTGTTTTTT. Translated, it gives CASSLAGRITGELFF.

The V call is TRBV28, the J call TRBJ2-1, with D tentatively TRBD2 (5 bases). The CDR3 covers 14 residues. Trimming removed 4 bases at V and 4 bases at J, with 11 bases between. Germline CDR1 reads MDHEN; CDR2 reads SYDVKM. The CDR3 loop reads CASSSPLDYNEQFF. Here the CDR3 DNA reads TGTGCCAGCAGTTCCCCACTAGATTACAATGAGCAGTTCTTC.